This is a list of T cell receptor beta chains from one sample in a study of graft-versus-host responses after intestinal transplantation. TCRdb's table, derived via immunoSEQ multiplex PCR, lists solely in-frame clones and lacks some. In the table there are more than 95,000 clones, less than 95% of which are singletons. No antigen is known for these receptors. The sample consisted of unstimulated CD4+ T cells sorted from spleen or lymph node cells, taken before intestinal transplant. All receptors come from a human donor who received an intestinal transplant. Each CDR3 is given with its conserved first and last residue. A D gene is named only where the DNA matches it firmly. Size values are once, few and many counts, or a class for expanded clones, and some rows have none.

size: NA; V: TRBV5-8; J: TRBJ2-1; D: NA; DNA: TGTGCCAGCAGCTACCGACTAGGCAATGAGCAGTTCTTC; CDR3: CASSYRLGNEQFF
size: few; V: TRBV6-5; J: TRBJ1-4; D: TRBD1; DNA: TGTGCCAGCAGTTCCTTGGGACAGGGGAGCGAAAAACTGTTTTTT; CDR3: CASSSLGQGSEKLFF
size: NA; V: TRBV6-5; J: TRBJ1-1; D: NA; DNA: TGTGCCAGCAGCCCCGGGAGGGGAACTGAAGCTTTCTTT; CDR3: CASSPGRGTEAFF
size: NA; V: TRBV25-1; J: TRBJ2-1; D: TRBD2; DNA: TGTGCCAGCAGTGAAATTGGGACTAGCTGGTCCTACAATGAGCAGTTCTTC; CDR3: CASSEIGTSWSYNEQFF
size: few; V: TRBV29-1; J: TRBJ1-1; D: TRBD1; DNA: TGCAGCGTCGCGGGACAGCTGAACACTGAAGCTTTCTTT; CDR3: CSVAGQLNTEAFF
size: NA; V: TRBV6-1; J: TRBJ2-5; D: NA; DNA: TGTGCCAGCAGTGAACAGGGTACCGAGACCCAGTACTTC; CDR3: CASSEQGTETQYF
size: NA; V: TRBV12-5; J: TRBJ1-2; D: NA; DNA: TGTGCTAGTGGTTTGGTGCAAAAAAACAGGGCTTATAACTATGGCTACACCTTC; CDR3: CASGLVQKNRAYNYGYTF
size: NA; V: TRBV11-2; J: TRBJ2-1; D: NA; DNA: TGTGCCAGCAGCTTGGGGGGTTTGGTCGGGAATGAGCAGTTCTTC; CDR3: CASSLGGLVGNEQFF
size: NA; V: TRBV6-1; J: TRBJ1-5; D: NA; DNA: TGTGCCAGCAGTGAAACCGGTATTGGCAATCAGCCCCAGCATTTT; CDR3: CASSETGIGNQPQHF
size: NA; V: TRBV19; J: TRBJ2-2; D: TRBD1; DNA: TGTGCCAGTATAGCCGCCGGGACAGGGAACACCGGGGAGCTGTTTTTT; CDR3: CASIAAGTGNTGELFF
size: NA; V: TRBV28; J: TRBJ2-3; D: TRBD2; DNA: TGTGCCAGCAGATCCGGGACTAGCGGGAGAATGTATACGCAGTATTTT; CDR3: CASRSGTSGRMYTQYF
size: NA; V: TRBV7-3; J: TRBJ1-1; D: NA; DNA: TGTGCCAGCAGCTTAAATGTCCAGACTGAAGCTTTCTTT; CDR3: CASSLNVQTEAFF
size: NA; V: TRBV6-5; J: TRBJ1-1; D: NA; DNA: TGTGCCAGCAGTTTAGACAGTCCGGACACTGAAGCTTTCTTT; CDR3: CASSLDSPDTEAFF
size: NA; V: TRBV5-1; J: TRBJ2-3; D: TRBD2; DNA: TGCGCCAGCAGCGCCTCAATAGCGGGAGGAATAGCAGATACGCAGTATTTT; CDR3: CASSASIAGGIADTQYF
size: NA; V: TRBV6-1; J: TRBJ1-1; D: NA; DNA: TGTGCCAGCACCAGACAGACGAACACTGAAGCTTTCTTT; CDR3: CASTRQTNTEAFF
size: NA; V: TRBV5-1; J: TRBJ1-3; D: NA; DNA: TGCGCCAGCAGCGCGGGATCGTGGGGAAACACCATATATTTT; CDR3: CASSAGSWGNTIYF
size: NA; V: TRBV18; J: TRBJ2-1; D: TRBD2; DNA: TGTGCCAGCTCTCAAACTAGCGGGGGGGCCCTCGGGGAGCAGTTCTTC; CDR3: CASSQTSGGALGEQFF
size: once; V: TRBV7-2; J: TRBJ1-5; D: TRBD1; DNA: TGTGCCAGCAGCTTCCGGGACAGGGTCGGTCAGCCCCAGCATTTT; CDR3: CASSFRDRVGQPQHF
size: NA; V: TRBV5-1; J: TRBJ2-1; D: NA; DNA: TGCGCCAGCAGCTTGGTTTTGGGGGCTTCGGACTACAATGAGCAGTTCTTC; CDR3: CASSLVLGASDYNEQFF
size: NA; V: TRBV5-1; J: TRBJ1-1; D: NA; DNA: TGCGCCAGCAGCTTCTCTCGGGGCACTGAAGCTTTCTTT; CDR3: CASSFSRGTEAFF
size: NA; V: TRBV6-1; J: TRBJ1-2; D: NA; DNA: TGTGCCAGCAGAGAACGGACAGACTATGGCTACACCTTC; CDR3: CASRERTDYGYTF
size: NA; V: TRBV5-1; J: TRBJ1-1; D: NA; DNA: TGCGCCAGCAGCTTAAGGCAGGGAAGAGGAAACACTGAAGCTTTCTTT; CDR3: CASSLRQGRGNTEAFF
size: NA; V: TRBV10-1; J: TRBJ1-1; D: NA; DNA: TGCGCCAGCAGCGGAGACAGATCCACTGAAGCTTTCTTT; CDR3: CASSGDRSTEAFF
size: NA; V: TRBV11-2; J: TRBJ1-1; D: NA; DNA: TGTGCCAGCAGTTTGGCATCCGGGGGGAGAGCTTTCTTT; CDR3: CASSLASGGRAFF
size: once; V: TRBV7-6; J: TRBJ2-5; D: TRBD2; DNA: TGTGCCAGCAGCTTAGGGGCTGAGCGGGGAAGTCAAGAGACCCAGTACTTC; CDR3: CASSLGAERGSQETQYF
size: NA; V: TRBV5-1; J: TRBJ1-5; D: NA; DNA: TGCGCCAGCAGCTTGGGGCTCGATAGCAATCAGCCCCAGCATTTT; CDR3: CASSLGLDSNQPQHF
size: NA; V: TRBV18; J: TRBJ2-3; D: NA; DNA: TGTGCCAGCTCACCATATAGCGGTCGCACAGATACGCAGTATTTT; CDR3: CASSPYSGRTDTQYF
size: NA; V: TRBV2; J: TRBJ1-4; D: NA; DNA: TGTGCCAGCAGTGTTTCAGGGTATCGCGGGTTTTTT; CDR3: CASSVSGYRGFF
size: NA; V: TRBV9; J: TRBJ2-1; D: TRBD2; DNA: TGTGCCAGCAGCGTTAAGGGACTAGCGGGGAATGAGCAGTTCTTC; CDR3: CASSVKGLAGNEQFF